The 22 T cell receptor beta chains listed next were all sequenced from one sample in a study of spatial heterogeneity in lung cancer. A single record per CDR3 protein comes from TCRdb applying MiXCR to the 5' RACE reads. The sample yields around 40,000 distinct CDR3 sequences, around 5.2% seen once. Specified time point: sample taken at primary tumor resection. Tumor, nontumor lung or frozen PBMC supplied whole RNA, sequenced without sorting. Sample: PBMCs, taken at surgery. Receptor source: a female donor with early-stage non-small cell lung cancer.

There are many counts of this clonotype. The chain recombines TRBV7-9 with TRBJ1-1, with D possibly matching TRBD1 (6 bases). Germline-derived CDR1 and CDR2 are SEHNR and FQNEAQ (reference sequence). Trimming stripped 3 bases from V and 4 bases from J, with 9 bases between. The CDR3 loop spans 13 amino acids. This CDR3 is CASSLEGGTEAFF. The CDR3 coding sequence is TGTGCCAGCAGCTTGGAAGGGGGCACTGAAGCTTTCTTT.

This clonotype was observed many times. The chain combines TRBV11-2 with TRBJ2-5, with D possibly being TRBD1 (6 bases). The V end lost 3 bases, the J end lost 2 bases, and 13 bases lay between the germline ends. Germline CDR1 and CDR2: SGHAT and FQNNGV. This CDR3 comprises 15 residues. The CDR3 region has the DNA TGTGCCAGCAGCTTCCACAGGGTAAATCAAGAGACCCAGTACTTC. Protein sequence: CASSFHRVNQETQYF. The variable domain in full, completed from reference TRBV11-2 and TRBJ2-5, reads EAGVAQSPRYKIIEKRQSVAFWCNPISGHATLYWYQQILGQGPKLLIQFQNNGVVDDSQLPKDRFSAERLKGVDSTLKIQPAKLEDSAVYLCASSFHRVNQETQYFGPGTRLLVL.

The chain is built from TRBV5-1 and TRBJ1-3; 9 bases align to TRBD1. The CDR3 runs 14 residues. J lost 4 bases, V lost 4 bases, and 3 bases had no gene match. Germline CDR1 reads SGHRS; CDR2 reads YFSETQ. CDR3 residues: CASSQDRGGNTIYF. CDR3 coding DNA: TGCGCCAGCAGCCAGGACAGGGGAGGAAACACCATATATTTT. Based on the CDR3 plus reference TRBV5-1 and TRBJ1-3, the full variable domain is KAGVTQTPRYLIKTRGQQVTLSCSPISGHRSVSWYQQTPGQGLQFLFEYFSETQRNKGNFPGRFSGRQFSNSRSEMNVSTLELGDSALYLCASSQDRGGNTIYFGEGSWLTVV.

This clonotype has ten or more counts. The V gene is TRBV20-1, the J gene TRBJ1-6, with no clear D. V lost 6 bases to trimming and J lost 3 bases, with 9 bases between them. CDR3 length: 13 amino acids. Germline V gene data show CDR1 as DFQATT and CDR2 as SNEGSKA (reference sequence). CDR3 in DNA: TGCAGTGCCTCATCCGGCTATAATTCACCCCTCCACTTT. Protein: CSASSGYNSPLHF.

Only a few counts were recorded for this clonotype. This chain uses TRBV18 with TRBJ1-5, with D tentatively TRBD1 (6 bases). Trimming shortened V by 2 bases and J by 4 bases, and 12 bases separated the two germline ends. This CDR3 has 15 amino acids. Germline assignment: CDR1 KGHSH and CDR2 LQKENI. As DNA, the CDR3 is TGTGCCAGCTCACCATTGGGGGGGACAAATCAGCCCCAGCATTTT. Its protein is CASSPLGGTNQPQHF.

This clonotype was seen ten or more times. The chain employs TRBV10-3 and TRBJ2-3, with TRBD1 matching 8 bases. In germline, CDR1 is ENHRY, CDR2 SYGVKD. The CDR3 loop spans 15 amino acids. After removal of 4 bases from V and 1 base from J, the junction contained 4 bases not matched to a gene. For the CDR3, the DNA is TGTGCCATCAGTGGACAGGGGTTAGGCACAGATACGCAGTATTTT. It is translated as CAISGQGLGTDTQYF.

This clonotype was recorded at least ten times. The chain joins TRBV4-1 to TRBJ1-1, with D tentatively TRBD1 (5 bases). V shed 1 base and J shed 7 bases, with 13 bases lying between them. Per germline, CDR1 MGHRA and CDR2 YSYEKL. This CDR3 region has 14 residues. CDR3 sequence: CASSQASGLGEAFF. The CDR3 DNA is TGCGCCAGCAGCCAAGCTTCGGGGCTGGGTGAAGCTTTCTTT.

This clonotype was recorded many times. The gene calls are TRBV19 and TRBJ2-2; D is perhaps TRBD2 (5 bases). CDR1 is LNHDA, CDR2 SQIVND, per germline (reference sequence). The CDR3 is 14 residues long. V was trimmed by 3 bases and J by 5 bases, leaving 10 bases between them. This chain's CDR3 is CASSMKGGTGELFF. As DNA, the CDR3 is TGTGCCAGTAGTATGAAAGGAGGTACCGGGGAGCTGTTTTTT. Filled out from reference TRBV19 and TRBJ2-2, the complete variable domain reads DGGITQSPKYLFRKEGQNVTLSCEQNLNHDAMYWYRQDPGQGLRLIYYSQIVNDFQKGDIAEGYSVSREKKESFPLTVTSAQKNPTAFYLCASSMKGGTGELFFGEGSRLTVL.

This clonotype was seen ten or more times. The chain couples TRBV7-3 to TRBJ2-2; D perhaps matches TRBD1 (6 bases). The CDR3 extends over 15 amino acids. V was cut by 4 bases and J by 5 bases, with 14 bases left in between. CDR1 and CDR2 from the germline V gene are SGHTA and FQGTGA. The chain's CDR3 is CASSSPAGVTGELFF. For the CDR3, the DNA is TGTGCCAGCAGCTCCCCCGCAGGGGTGACCGGGGAGCTGTTTTTT. Filled out from reference TRBV7-3 and TRBJ2-2, the complete variable domain reads GAGVSQTPSNKVTEKGKYVELRCDPISGHTALYWYRQSLGQGPEFLIYFQGTGAADDSGLPNDRFFAVRPEGSVSTLKIQRTERGDSAVYLCASSSPAGVTGELFFGEGSRLTVL.

This clonotype was recorded a few times. V is TRBV9 and J is TRBJ1-6; 7 nucleotides align to TRBD1. CDR1 and CDR2 from the germline V gene are SGDLS and YYNGEE. CDR3 size: 15 residues. V lost 3 bases to trimming and J lost 6 bases; unmatched junction nucleotides: 6. CDR3: CASSARQGANSPLHF. The CDR3 DNA follows: TGTGCCAGCAGCGCCAGACAGGGCGCTAATTCACCCCTCCACTTT.

This clonotype was seen more than once but under ten times. The chain couples TRBV5-6 to TRBJ1-2; no reliable D call. The V and J ends lost 2 bases and 5 bases respectively, with 7 bases between them. Germline CDR1 is SGHDT and CDR2 is YYEEEE. The CDR3 loop spans 12 amino acids. CDR3 residues: CASSFPQYGYTF. DNA of the CDR3: TGTGCCAGCAGCTTCCCGCAATATGGCTACACCTTC. The full variable domain, with the rest looked up from reference TRBV5-6 and TRBJ1-2, is DAGVTQSPTHLIKTRGQQVTLRCSPKSGHDTVSWYQQALGQGPQFIFQYYEEEERQRGNFPDRFSGHQFPNYSSELNVNALLLGDSALYLCASSFPQYGYTFGSGTRLTVV.

This clonotype showed up many times. V gene TRBV12-5 combines with J gene TRBJ2-1; D may correspond to TRBD1 or TRBD2 (6 bases each). The CDR3 is 14 residues long. V shed 10 bases and J shed 9 bases, with 22 bases lying between them. Germline loops: CDR1 LGHNT, CDR2 FRNRAP. CDR3 sequence: CAIQNGGAGSEQFF. The CDR3 DNA reads TGTGCTATCCAAAACGGGGGCGCGGGGAGTGAGCAGTTCTTC. Full variable domain (outside the CDR3, taken from reference TRBV12-5 and TRBJ2-1): DARVTQTPRHKVTEMGQEVTMRCQPILGHNTVFWYRQTMMQGLELLAYFRNRAPLDDSGMPKDRFSAEMPDATLATLKIQPSEPRDSAVYFCAIQNGGAGSEQFFGPGTRLTVL.

This clonotype was counted many times. The rearrangement joins TRBV14 to TRBJ1-2, with 7 bases identical to TRBD1. V dropped 0 bases and J dropped 1; count of bases not matched to a gene: 5. Germline V gene data show CDR1 as SGHDN and CDR2 as FVKESK. The length of the CDR3 is 16 residues. The CDR3 nucleotides are TGTGCCAGCAGCCAAGAGGGGACAGTGATTAACTATGGCTACACCTTC. Its protein product is CASSQEGTVINYGYTF.

The table lists this clonotype with a few counts. J is TRBJ1-1 and V is TRBV5-4, with D unresolved. Trimming took 7 bases from V and 7 from J, leaving 20 bases between them. CDR1 is SGHNT and CDR2 is YYREEE in the germline V gene (reference sequence). CDR3 length equals 14 residues. CDR3 sequence: CASLASPAADEAFF. The CDR3 coding sequence is TGTGCCAGCTTAGCGTCACCGGCGGCTGATGAAGCTTTCTTT.

In this sample, this clonotype is medium-sized (0.01 to 0.1%). The V gene is TRBV29-1, the J gene TRBJ1-3, with a possible D match to TRBD1 (6 bases). V lost 5 bases to trimming and J lost 3 bases, with 11 bases between them. CDR1 and CDR2 from the germline V gene are SQVTM and ANQGSEA. The length of the CDR3 is 13 residues. For the CDR3, the DNA is TGCAGCGTTCGCCCGACAGGTGGAAACACCATATATTTT. Its protein is CSVRPTGGNTIYF. Based on the CDR3 plus reference TRBV29-1 and TRBJ1-3, the full variable domain is SAVISQKPSRDICQRGTSLTIQCQVDSQVTMMFWYRQQPGQSLTLIATANQGSEATYESGFVIDKFPISRPNLTFSTLTVSNMSPEDSSIYLCSVRPTGGNTIYFGEGSWLTVV.

This clonotype was seen ten or more times. This rearrangement joins TRBV28 to TRBJ1-6; D gene uncertain. CDR1 and CDR2 (germline): MDHEN, SYDVKM. The V end was cut by 5 bases, the J end by 3 bases, with 11 bases between. The CDR3 loop spans 15 amino acids. The CDR3 region has the DNA TGTGCCAGCAGTGGCGACGGCAACTATAATTCACCCCTCCACTTT. Protein product: CASSGDGNYNSPLHF.

This clonotype was seen repeatedly, ten times or more. The rearrangement links TRBV7-9 to TRBJ1-4; D is ambiguous. The ends were cut back, 5 bases at V and 7 bases at J, with 17 bases in the middle. The CDR3 extends over 15 amino acids. Looked up from germline, CDR1 is SEHNR and CDR2 is FQNEAQ (reference sequence). The CDR3 nucleotides are TGTGCCAGCAGCGCCAAGGCTGAAAAGGGTGAAAAACTGTTTTTT. It encodes CASSAKAEKGEKLFF.

Ten or more counts support this clonotype. The chain uses TRBV28 and TRBJ2-5; TRBD2 is a possible D gene (7 bases). Germline V gives CDR1 MDHEN, CDR2 SYDVKM. V was shortened by 2 bases and J by 4 bases, with 23 bases between the two germline ends. The CDR3 covers 18 residues. DNA of the CDR3: TGTGCCAGCAGTTTACTCAAGACTATGGGAGGGGGGCGAGAGACCCAGTACTTC. It encodes CASSLLKTMGGGRETQYF.

There are a few counts of this clonotype. In DNA form, the CDR3 reads TGCAGCGTTCAAGCTCCCGGACTAGCGGGGGGACCGATCCAAGAGACCCAGTACTTC. It is translated as CSVQAPGLAGGPIQETQYF. This chain connects TRBV29-1 to TRBJ2-5, with 14 positions matching TRBD2. The germline gives CDR1 SQVTM, CDR2 ANQGSEA. The CDR3 runs 19 residues. V dropped 5 bases and J dropped 1; count of bases not matched to a gene: 15.

This rearrangement joins TRBV6-2 or TRBV6-3 to TRBJ2-5; 8 positions agree with TRBD1. CDR3 size: 15 residues. Germline assignment: CDR1 MNHEY and CDR2 SVGEGT. The V gene end was trimmed by 7 bases and the J gene end by 1 base; junction bases not matched to a gene: 8. CDR3 protein: CASKTGDTTQETQYF. The CDR3 region has the DNA TGTGCCAGCAAGACAGGGGACACCACCCAAGAGACCCAGTACTTC.

This clonotype showed up just a few times. This rearrangement joins TRBV5-1 to TRBJ1-2; 10 bases map to TRBD1. The CDR3 covers 15 residues. Trimming removed 4 bases from V and 4 bases from J; junction bases left unmatched: 7. Per germline, CDR1 SGHRS and CDR2 YFSETQ. The CDR3 region is CASSPQGQGFYGYTF. The CDR3 DNA is TGCGCCAGCAGCCCCCAGGGACAGGGGTTCTATGGCTACACCTTC. The whole variable domain, remainder taken from reference TRBV5-1 and TRBJ1-2, is KAGVTQTPRYLIKTRGQQVTLSCSPISGHRSVSWYQQTPGQGLQFLFEYFSETQRNKGNFPGRFSGRQFSNSRSEMNVSTLELGDSALYLCASSPQGQGFYGYTFGSGTRLTVV.

This clonotype showed up many times. The chain employs TRBV5-8 and TRBJ1-6; TRBD1 is a possible D gene (5 bases). The CDR3 is 13 amino acids. Trimming pared 7 bases from V and 8 bases from J, leaving 13 bases between. Germline V gives CDR1 SGHTS, CDR2 YDEGEE. Here the CDR3 reads CASRGRMDSPLHF. CDR3 DNA sequence: TGTGCCAGCCGGGGGAGGATGGATTCACCCCTCCACTTT. Filled out from reference TRBV5-8 and TRBJ1-6, the complete variable domain reads EAGVTQSPTHLIKTRGQQATLRCSPISGHTSVYWYQQALGLGLQFLLWYDEGEERNRGNFPPRFSGRQFPNYSSELNVNALELEDSALYLCASRGRMDSPLHFGNGTRLTVT.